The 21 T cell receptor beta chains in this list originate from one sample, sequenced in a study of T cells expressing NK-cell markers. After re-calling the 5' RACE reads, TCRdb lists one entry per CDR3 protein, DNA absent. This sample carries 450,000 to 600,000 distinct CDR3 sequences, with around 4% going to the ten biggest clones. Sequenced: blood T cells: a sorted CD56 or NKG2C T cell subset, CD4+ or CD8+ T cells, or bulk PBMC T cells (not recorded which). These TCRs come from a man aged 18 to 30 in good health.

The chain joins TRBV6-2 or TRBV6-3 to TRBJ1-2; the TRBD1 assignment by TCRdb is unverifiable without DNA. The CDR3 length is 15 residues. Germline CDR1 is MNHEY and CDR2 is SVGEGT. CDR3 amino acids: CASSWTGPLSGGYTF.

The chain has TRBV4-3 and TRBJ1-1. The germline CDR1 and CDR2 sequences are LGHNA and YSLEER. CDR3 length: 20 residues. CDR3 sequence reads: CASSQEAPRTRGGLGTEAFF.

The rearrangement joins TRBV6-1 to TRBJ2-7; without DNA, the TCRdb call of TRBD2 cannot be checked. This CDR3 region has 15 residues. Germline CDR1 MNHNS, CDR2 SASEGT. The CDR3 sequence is CASSEFGTRRWEQYF.

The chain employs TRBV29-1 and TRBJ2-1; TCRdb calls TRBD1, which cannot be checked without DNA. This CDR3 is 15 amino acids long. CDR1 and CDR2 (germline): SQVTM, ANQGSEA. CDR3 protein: CSVEMGARTNNEQFF.

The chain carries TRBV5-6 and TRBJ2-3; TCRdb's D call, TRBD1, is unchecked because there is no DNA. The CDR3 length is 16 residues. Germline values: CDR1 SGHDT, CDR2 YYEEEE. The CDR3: CASSREGGRPTDTQYF.

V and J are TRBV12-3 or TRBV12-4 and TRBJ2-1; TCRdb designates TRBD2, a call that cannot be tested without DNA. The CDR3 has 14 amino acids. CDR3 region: CASSFAGGPGVQFF.

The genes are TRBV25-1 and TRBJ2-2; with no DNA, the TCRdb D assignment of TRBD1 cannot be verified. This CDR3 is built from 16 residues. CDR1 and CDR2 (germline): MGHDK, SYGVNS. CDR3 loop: CASSDFGGKGTGELFF.

CDR3 amino acids: CASSVGADKNIQYF. The rearrangement uses TRBV9 and TRBJ2-4; TCRdb proposes TRBD2, but this gene call is untestable without DNA. CDR1 and CDR2 (germline): SGDLS, YYNGEE. The CDR3 runs 14 residues.

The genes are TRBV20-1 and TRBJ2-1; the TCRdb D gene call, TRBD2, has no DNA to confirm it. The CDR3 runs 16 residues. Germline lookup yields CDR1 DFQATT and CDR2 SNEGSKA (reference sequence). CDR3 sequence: CSAALPRRAVYNEQFF.

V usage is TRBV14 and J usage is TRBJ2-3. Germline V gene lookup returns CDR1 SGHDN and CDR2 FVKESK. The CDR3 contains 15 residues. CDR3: CASSPYGGGTDTQYF.

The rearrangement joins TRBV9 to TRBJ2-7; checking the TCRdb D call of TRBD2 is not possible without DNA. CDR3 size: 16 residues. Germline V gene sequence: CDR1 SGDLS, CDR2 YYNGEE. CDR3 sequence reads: CASSAAGTSGSREQYF.

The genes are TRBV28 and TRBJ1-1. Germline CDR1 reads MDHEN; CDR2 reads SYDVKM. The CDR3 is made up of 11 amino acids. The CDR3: CASSTRIEAFF.

CDR3 in amino acids: CSAADRDDTEAFF. The chain links TRBV20-1 to TRBJ1-1; lacking DNA, the TRBD1 call made by TCRdb goes unchecked. Germline values: CDR1 DFQATT, CDR2 SNEGSKA (reference sequence). The CDR3 sequence is 13 residues long.

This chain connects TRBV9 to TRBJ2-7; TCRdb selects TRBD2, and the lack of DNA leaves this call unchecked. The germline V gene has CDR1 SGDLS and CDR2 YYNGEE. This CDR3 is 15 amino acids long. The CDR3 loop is CASSVEGRSMGEQYF.

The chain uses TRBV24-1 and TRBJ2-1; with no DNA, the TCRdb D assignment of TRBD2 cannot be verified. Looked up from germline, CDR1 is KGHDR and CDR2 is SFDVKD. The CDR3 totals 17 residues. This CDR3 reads CATSDPGTSGAYNEQFF.

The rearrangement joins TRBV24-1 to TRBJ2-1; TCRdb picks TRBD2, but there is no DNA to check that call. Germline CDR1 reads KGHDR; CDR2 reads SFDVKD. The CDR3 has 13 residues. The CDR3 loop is CATSDRLAIEQFF.

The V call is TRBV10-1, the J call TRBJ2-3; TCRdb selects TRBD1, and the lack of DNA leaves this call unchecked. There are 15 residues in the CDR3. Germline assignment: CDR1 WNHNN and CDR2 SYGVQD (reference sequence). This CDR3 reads CASTPGQSSTDTQYF.

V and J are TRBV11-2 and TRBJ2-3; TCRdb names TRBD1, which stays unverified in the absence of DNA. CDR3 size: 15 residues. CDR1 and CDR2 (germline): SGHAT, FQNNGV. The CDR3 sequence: CASSLGDTSTDTQYF.

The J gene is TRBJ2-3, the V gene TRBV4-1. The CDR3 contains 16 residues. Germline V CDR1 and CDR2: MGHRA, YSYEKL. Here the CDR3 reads CASSQVGSKGKIEQYF.

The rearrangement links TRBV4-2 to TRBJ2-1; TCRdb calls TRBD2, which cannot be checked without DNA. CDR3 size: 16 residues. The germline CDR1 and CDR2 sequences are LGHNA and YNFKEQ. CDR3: CASSQESQRELSEQFF.

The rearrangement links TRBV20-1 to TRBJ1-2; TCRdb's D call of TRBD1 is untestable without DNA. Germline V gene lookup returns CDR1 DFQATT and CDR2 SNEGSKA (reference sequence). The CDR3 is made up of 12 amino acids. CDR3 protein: CSARDRGSGYTF.